Reported below is one T cell receptor (beta chain). These data are taken from a study of blood T cell repertoires in COVID-19. Across the study: Samples of COVID-19 (acute and convalescent) were obtained from the United States, Italy and Spain. From T cells, B-cell-depleted T cells, or PBMCs came the material, which was cDNA or gDNA.

How the authors handled the data: It was from reference gene primer amplification that nucleated cell counts were estimated. The protocol was immunoSEQ multiplex PCR, while the TCRdb copy is restricted to in-frame clones and leaves out a portion. V, J and clone size are taken as reported in that table, and D and trimming were inferred from the DNA itself. The profile covers tens of thousands of clones, with roughly 90% appearing a single time and 1.5% taken by the ten largest. CDR1 and CDR2 from the germline V gene are MNHEY and SVGAGI. The J segment lost 1 base and the V segment lost 8 bases, leaving 6 bases of the junction unmatched. CDR3 length equals 14 residues.

Specimen: peripheral blood. The clonotype was recovered from a man between 50 and 59 years old with acute or convalescent COVID-19. This rearrangement joins TRBV6-5 to TRBJ1-1, with 8 bases lining up with TRBD1. The CDR3 loop reads CASAYGTGNTEAFF. The CDR3 DNA is TGTGCCAGCGCATACGGGACAGGGAACACTGAAGCTTTCTTT.